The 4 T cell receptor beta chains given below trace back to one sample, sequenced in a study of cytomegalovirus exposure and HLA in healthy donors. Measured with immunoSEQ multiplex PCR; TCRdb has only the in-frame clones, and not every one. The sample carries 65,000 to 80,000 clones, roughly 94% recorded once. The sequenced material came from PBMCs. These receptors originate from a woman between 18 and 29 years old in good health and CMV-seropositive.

The CDR3 is CASSESGTVKNNSPLHF. The CDR3, as DNA: TGTGCCAGCAGCGAGTCCGGGACAGTGAAGAATAATTCACCCCTCCACTTT. The V call is TRBV11-3, the J call TRBJ1-6, with TRBD1 matching over 7 bases. The CDR3 totals 17 residues. The germline V gene has CDR1 SGHNT and CDR2 YENEEA. With 5 bases clipped from V and 5 bases from J, the junction kept 12 bases outside the gene matches.

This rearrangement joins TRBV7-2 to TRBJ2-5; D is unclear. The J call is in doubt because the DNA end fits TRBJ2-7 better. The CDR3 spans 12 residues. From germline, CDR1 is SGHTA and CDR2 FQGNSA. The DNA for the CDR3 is TGTGCCAGCAGCAGATCAACCCACGAGCAGTACTTC. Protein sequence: CASSRSTHEQYF.

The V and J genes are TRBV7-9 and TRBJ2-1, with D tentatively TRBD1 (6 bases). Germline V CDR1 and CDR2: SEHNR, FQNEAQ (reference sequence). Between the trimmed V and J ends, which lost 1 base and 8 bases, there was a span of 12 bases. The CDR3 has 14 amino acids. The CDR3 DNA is TGTGCCAGCAGCTTAGGATCCCCAGGGGATGAGCAGTTCTTC. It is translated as CASSLGSPGDEQFF.

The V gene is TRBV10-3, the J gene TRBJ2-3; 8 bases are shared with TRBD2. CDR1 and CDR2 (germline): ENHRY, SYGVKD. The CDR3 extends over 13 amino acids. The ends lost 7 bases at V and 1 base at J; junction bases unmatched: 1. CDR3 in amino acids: CAITAGGTDTQYF. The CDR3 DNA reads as TGTGCCATCACAGCGGGAGGCACAGATACGCAGTATTTT.